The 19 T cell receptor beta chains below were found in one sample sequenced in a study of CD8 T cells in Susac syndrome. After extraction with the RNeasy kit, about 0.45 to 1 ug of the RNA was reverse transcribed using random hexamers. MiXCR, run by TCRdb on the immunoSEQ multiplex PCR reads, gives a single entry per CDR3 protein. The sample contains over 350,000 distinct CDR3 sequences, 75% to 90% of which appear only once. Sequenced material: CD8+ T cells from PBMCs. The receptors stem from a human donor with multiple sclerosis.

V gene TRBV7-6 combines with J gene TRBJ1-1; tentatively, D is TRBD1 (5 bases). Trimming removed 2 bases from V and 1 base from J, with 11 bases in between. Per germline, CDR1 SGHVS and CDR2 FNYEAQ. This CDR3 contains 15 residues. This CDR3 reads CASSLRAGPNTEAFF. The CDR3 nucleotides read TGTGCCAGCAGCTTAAGGGCAGGGCCGAACACTGAAGCTTTCTTT.

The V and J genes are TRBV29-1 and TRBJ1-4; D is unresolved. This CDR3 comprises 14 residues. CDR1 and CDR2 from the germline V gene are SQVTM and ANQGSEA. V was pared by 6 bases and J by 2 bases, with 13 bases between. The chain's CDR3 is CSVGTGSTNEKLFF. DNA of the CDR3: TGCAGCGTCGGTACGGGGTCCACTAATGAAAAACTGTTTTTT.

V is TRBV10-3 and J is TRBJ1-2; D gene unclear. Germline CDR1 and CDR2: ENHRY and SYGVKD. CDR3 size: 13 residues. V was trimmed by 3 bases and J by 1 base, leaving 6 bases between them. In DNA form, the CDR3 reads TGTGCCATCAGTGACGGGAATAACTATGGCTACACCTTC. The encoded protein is CAISDGNNYGYTF.

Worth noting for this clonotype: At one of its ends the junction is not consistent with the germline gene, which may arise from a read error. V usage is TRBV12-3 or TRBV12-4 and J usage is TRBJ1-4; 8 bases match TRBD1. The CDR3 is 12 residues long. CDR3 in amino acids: CASSSGTGTAAF. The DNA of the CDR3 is TGTGCCAGCAGTTCCGGGACAGGAACGGCCGCTTTT.

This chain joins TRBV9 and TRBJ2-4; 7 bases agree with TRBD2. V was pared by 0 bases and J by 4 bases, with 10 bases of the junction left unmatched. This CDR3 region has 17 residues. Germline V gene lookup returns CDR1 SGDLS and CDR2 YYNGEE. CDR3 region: CASSVAVASGTKNIQYF. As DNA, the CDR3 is TGTGCCAGCAGCGTAGCGGTGGCTAGCGGAACGAAAAACATTCAGTACTTC.

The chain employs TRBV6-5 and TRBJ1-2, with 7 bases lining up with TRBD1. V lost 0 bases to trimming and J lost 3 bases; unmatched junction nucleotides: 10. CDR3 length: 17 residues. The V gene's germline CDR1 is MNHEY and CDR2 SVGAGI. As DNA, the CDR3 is TGTGCCAGCAGTTACTCGATCGACAGGGACCTACACTATGGCTACACCTTC. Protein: CASSYSIDRDLHYGYTF.

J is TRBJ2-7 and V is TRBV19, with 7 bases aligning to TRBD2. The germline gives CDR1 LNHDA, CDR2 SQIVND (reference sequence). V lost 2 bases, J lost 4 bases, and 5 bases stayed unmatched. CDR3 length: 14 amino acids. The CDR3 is CASSITTGGYEQYF. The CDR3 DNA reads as TGTGCCAGTAGTATAACTACGGGGGGATACGAGCAGTACTTC.

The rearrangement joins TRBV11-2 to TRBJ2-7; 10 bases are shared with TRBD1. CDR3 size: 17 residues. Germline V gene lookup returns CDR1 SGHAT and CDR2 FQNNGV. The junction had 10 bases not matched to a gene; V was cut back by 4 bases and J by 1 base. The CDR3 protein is CASSSYRGQGTSYEQYF. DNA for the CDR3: TGTGCCAGCAGCTCGTACCGGGGACAGGGGACGTCCTACGAGCAGTACTTC.

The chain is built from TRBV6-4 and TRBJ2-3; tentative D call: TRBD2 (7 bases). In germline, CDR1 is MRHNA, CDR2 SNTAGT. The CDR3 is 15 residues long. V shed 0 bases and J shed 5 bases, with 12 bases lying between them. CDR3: CASSDSAGAIDTQYF. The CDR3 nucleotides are TGTGCCAGCAGTGACTCCGCGGGGGCGATAGATACGCAGTATTTT.

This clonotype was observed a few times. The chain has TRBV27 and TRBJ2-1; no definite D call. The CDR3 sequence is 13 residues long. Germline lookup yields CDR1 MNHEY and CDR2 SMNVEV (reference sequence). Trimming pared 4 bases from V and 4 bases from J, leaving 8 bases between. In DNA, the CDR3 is TGTGCCAGCAGTTCTGGTAGATACAATGAGCAGTTCTTC. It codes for CASSSGRYNEQFF.

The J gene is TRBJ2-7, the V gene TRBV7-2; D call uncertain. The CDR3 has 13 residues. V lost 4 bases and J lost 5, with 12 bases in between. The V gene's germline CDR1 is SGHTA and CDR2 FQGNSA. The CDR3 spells CASSSSTSNEQYF. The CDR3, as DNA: TGTGCCAGCAGCTCATCCACCTCTAACGAGCAGTACTTC.

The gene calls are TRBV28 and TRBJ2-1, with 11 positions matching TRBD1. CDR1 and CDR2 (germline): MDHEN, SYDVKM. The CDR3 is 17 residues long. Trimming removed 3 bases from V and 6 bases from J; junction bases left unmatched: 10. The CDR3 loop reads CASSFSRTGGSSNEQFF. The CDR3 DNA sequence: TGTGCCAGCAGTTTTTCGCGGACAGGGGGCAGCTCCAATGAGCAGTTCTTC.

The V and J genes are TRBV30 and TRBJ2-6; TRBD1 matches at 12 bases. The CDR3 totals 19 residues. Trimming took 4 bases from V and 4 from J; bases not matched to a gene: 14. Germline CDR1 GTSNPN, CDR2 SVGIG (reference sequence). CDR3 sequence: CAWIPRPGQGAEGANVLTF. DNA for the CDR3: TGTGCCTGGATTCCGCGACCGGGACAGGGGGCGGAGGGGGCCAACGTCCTGACTTTC.

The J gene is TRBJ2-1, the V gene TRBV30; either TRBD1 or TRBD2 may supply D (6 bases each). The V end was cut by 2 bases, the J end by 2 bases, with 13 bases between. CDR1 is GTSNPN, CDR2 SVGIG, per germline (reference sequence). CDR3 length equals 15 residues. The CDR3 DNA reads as TGTGCCTGGAGTCCGCCGGGGGCCCCCTACAATGAGCAGTTCTTC. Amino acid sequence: CAWSPPGAPYNEQFF.

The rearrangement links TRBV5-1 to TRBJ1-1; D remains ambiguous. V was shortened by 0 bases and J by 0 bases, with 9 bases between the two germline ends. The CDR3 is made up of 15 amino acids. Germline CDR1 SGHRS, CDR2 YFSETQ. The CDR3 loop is CASSLATALNTEAFF. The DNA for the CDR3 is TGCGCCAGCAGCTTGGCCACAGCCTTGAACACTGAAGCTTTCTTT.

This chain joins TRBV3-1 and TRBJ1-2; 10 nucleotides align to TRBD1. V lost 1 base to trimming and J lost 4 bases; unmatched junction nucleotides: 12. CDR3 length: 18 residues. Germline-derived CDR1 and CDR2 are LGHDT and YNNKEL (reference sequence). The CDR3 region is CASSQAPEFWTGGYGYTF. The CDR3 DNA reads TGTGCCAGCAGCCAAGCCCCAGAATTCTGGACAGGGGGCTATGGCTACACCTTC.

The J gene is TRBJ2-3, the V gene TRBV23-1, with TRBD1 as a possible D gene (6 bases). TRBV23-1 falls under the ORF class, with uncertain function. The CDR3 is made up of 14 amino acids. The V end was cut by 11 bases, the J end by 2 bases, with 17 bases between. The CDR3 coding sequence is TGCGCCGTCCACCGGGACACAAACACAGATACGCAGTATTTT. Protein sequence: CAVHRDTNTDTQYF.

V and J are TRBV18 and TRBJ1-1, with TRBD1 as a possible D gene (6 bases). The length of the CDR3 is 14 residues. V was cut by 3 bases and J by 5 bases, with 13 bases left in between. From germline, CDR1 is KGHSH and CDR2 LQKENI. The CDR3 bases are TGTGCCAGCTCACCCACAGGGATCCAGACTGAAGCTTTCTTT. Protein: CASSPTGIQTEAFF.

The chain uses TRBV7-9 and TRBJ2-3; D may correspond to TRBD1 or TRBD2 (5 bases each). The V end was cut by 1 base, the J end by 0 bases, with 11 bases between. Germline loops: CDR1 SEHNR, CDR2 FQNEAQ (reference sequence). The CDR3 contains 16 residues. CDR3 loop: CASSLGGILSTDTQYF. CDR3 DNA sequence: TGTGCCAGCAGCTTAGGGGGGATTCTCAGCACAGATACGCAGTATTTT.